This TCR beta chain is drawn from a study of memory CD4+ T cells and cytomegalovirus serostatus. V shed 5 bases and J 5 bases; nucleotides not matched to a gene: 11. This CDR3 spans 16 amino acids. Germline CDR1 reads LNHDA; CDR2 reads SQIVND (reference sequence). In the source study's methods: Out-of-frame sequences were removed, leaving roughly 2.1 million distinct TCRbeta sequences. The method was immunoSEQ multiplex PCR; TCRdb's version includes in-frame clones alone and lacks a portion of them. That table furnishes V, J and clone size, whereas the DNA furnished D and trimming. The top ten clones hold approximately 1.1% of a sample with about 59,000 clones, about 81% of them seen once. The sort gate was single viable CD3+CD4+CD8-CD45RO+ cells for memory CD4+ T cells.

This TCR came from an adult in good health and CMV-seronegative. V and J are TRBV19 and TRBJ2-3; 9 bases agree with TRBD1. The sequenced sample consisted of memory CD4+ T cells from blood. The CDR3 sequence is CASSLIRTGVRDTQYF. CDR3 nucleotides: TGTGCCAGTAGTCTTATTAGGACAGGGGTTAGAGATACGCAGTATTTT.